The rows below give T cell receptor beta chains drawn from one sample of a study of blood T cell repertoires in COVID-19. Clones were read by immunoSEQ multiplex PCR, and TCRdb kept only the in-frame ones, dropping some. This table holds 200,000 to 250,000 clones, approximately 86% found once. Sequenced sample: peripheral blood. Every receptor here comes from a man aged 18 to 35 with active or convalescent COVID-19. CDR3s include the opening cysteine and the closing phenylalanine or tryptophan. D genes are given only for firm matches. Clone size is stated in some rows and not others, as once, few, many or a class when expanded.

cdr3_aa: CASPGFYTGELFF
cdr3_nt: TGTGCCAGCCCGGGTTTTTACACCGGGGAGCTGTTTTTT
clone_size: .
v_call: TRBV11-2
d_call: .
j_call: TRBJ2-2

cdr3_aa: CATSSGRTPHRGDTQYF
cdr3_nt: TGTGCCACCAGCAGCGGGAGGACACCACACCGGGGAGATACGCAGTATTTT
clone_size: once
v_call: TRBV15
d_call: TRBD2
j_call: TRBJ2-3

cdr3_aa: CASSLAGGEKLFF
cdr3_nt: TGTGCCAGCAGCTTGGCAGGGGGGGAAAAACTGTTTTTT
clone_size: .
v_call: TRBV5-4
d_call: TRBD1
j_call: TRBJ1-4

cdr3_aa: CASSPDSSDYTF
cdr3_nt: TGTGCCAGCTCCCCGGACTCCTCCGACTACACCTTC
clone_size: .
v_call: TRBV18
d_call: .
j_call: TRBJ1-2

cdr3_aa: CASSARGIENNEQFF
cdr3_nt: TGTGCCAGCAGCGCTAGGGGGATTGAGAACAATGAGCAGTTCTTC
clone_size: .
v_call: TRBV7-2
d_call: .
j_call: TRBJ2-1

cdr3_aa: CASSVEREQFF
cdr3_nt: TGTGCCAGCAGCGTAGAGCGCGAGCAGTTCTTC
clone_size: .
v_call: TRBV5-6
d_call: .
j_call: TRBJ2-1

cdr3_aa: CAVTSGSYEQYF
cdr3_nt: TGTGCCGTGACAAGCGGGAGTTACGAGCAGTACTTC
clone_size: .
v_call: TRBV27
d_call: TRBD2
j_call: TRBJ2-7

cdr3_aa: CASSPGQVEQPQHF
cdr3_nt: TGTGCCAGCTCACCAGGACAGGTGGAACAGCCCCAGCATTTT
clone_size: .
v_call: TRBV18
d_call: TRBD1
j_call: TRBJ1-5

cdr3_aa: CASSDRALGGSPLHF
cdr3_nt: TGTGCCAGTAGTGACCGGGCCTTGGGGGGTTCACCCCTCCACTTT
clone_size: .
v_call: TRBV19
d_call: .
j_call: TRBJ1-6

cdr3_aa: CASRQGAGSNQPQHF
cdr3_nt: TGTGCCAGTCGACAGGGGGCAGGGAGCAATCAGCCCCAGCATTTT
clone_size: .
v_call: TRBV18
d_call: TRBD1
j_call: TRBJ1-5

cdr3_aa: CASSEVNGGEQYF
cdr3_nt: TGTGCCAGCAGCGAGGTTAACGGAGGGGAGCAGTACTTC
clone_size: few
v_call: TRBV5-8
d_call: .
j_call: TRBJ2-7

cdr3_aa: CATSRVWGDEQFF
cdr3_nt: TGTGCCACCAGCAGGGTGTGGGGCGATGAGCAGTTCTTC
clone_size: .
v_call: TRBV15
d_call: .
j_call: TRBJ2-1

cdr3_aa: CASSLITGHQPQHF
cdr3_nt: TGTGCCAGCAGCTTAATCACAGGGCATCAGCCCCAGCATTTT
clone_size: .
v_call: TRBV7-2
d_call: .
j_call: TRBJ1-5

cdr3_aa: CASSADLAGSYEQYF
cdr3_nt: TGTGCCAGCAGCGCCGATCTGGCAGGTTCATACGAGCAGTACTTC
clone_size: .
v_call: TRBV2
d_call: .
j_call: TRBJ2-7

cdr3_aa: CASSLTGLAWYEQYF
cdr3_nt: TGTGCCAGCAGTCTAACGGGACTAGCGTGGTACGAGCAGTACTTC
clone_size: many
v_call: TRBV2
d_call: TRBD2
j_call: TRBJ2-7

cdr3_aa: CASSAGQGNNEQFF
cdr3_nt: TGTGCCAGCAGTGCTGGACAGGGTAACAATGAGCAGTTCTTC
clone_size: .
v_call: TRBV2
d_call: TRBD1
j_call: TRBJ2-1

cdr3_aa: CASSLLGASEAFF
cdr3_nt: TGTGCCAGCAGCTTACTAGGGGCATCTGAAGCTTTCTTT
clone_size: .
v_call: TRBV7-8
d_call: .
j_call: TRBJ1-1

cdr3_aa: CASSGTSGKYEQYF
cdr3_nt: TGTGCCAGCAGCGGGACTAGCGGGAAGTACGAGCAGTACTTC
clone_size: once
v_call: TRBV6-5
d_call: TRBD2
j_call: TRBJ2-7

cdr3_aa: CASSDRDRGWSGELFF
cdr3_nt: TGCGCCAGCAGTGACCGGGACAGGGGATGGTCCGGGGAGCTGTTTTTT
clone_size: .
v_call: TRBV10-2
d_call: TRBD1
j_call: TRBJ2-2

cdr3_aa: CASSSTQRTEAFF
cdr3_nt: TGTGCCAGCAGCTCCACCCAGAGGACTGAAGCTTTCTTT
clone_size: .
v_call: TRBV7-3
d_call: .
j_call: TRBJ1-1

cdr3_aa: CASSEGSMRAQPQHF
cdr3_nt: TGTGCCAGCAGCGAGGGATCCATGCGGGCCCAGCCCCAGCATTTT
clone_size: .
v_call: TRBV7-9
d_call: .
j_call: TRBJ1-5

cdr3_aa: CASSISRLVGETQYF
cdr3_nt: TGTGCCAGTAGTATTTCTCGACTAGTCGGGGAGACCCAGTACTTC
clone_size: .
v_call: TRBV19
d_call: .
j_call: TRBJ2-5

cdr3_aa: CASSQGGNTEAFF
cdr3_nt: TGTGCCAGCAGCCAGGGGGGTAACACTGAAGCTTTCTTT
clone_size: .
v_call: TRBV21-1
d_call: .
j_call: TRBJ1-1

cdr3_aa: CASSYRGRDEQYF
cdr3_nt: TGTGCCAGCAGTTACAGGGGAAGGGACGAGCAGTACTTC
clone_size: .
v_call: TRBV6-5
d_call: .
j_call: TRBJ2-7

cdr3_aa: CASSQVGVDTQYF
cdr3_nt: TGTGCCAGCAGCCAAGTCGGTGTTGATACGCAGTATTTT
clone_size: .
v_call: TRBV3-1/TRBV3-2
d_call: .
j_call: TRBJ2-3

cdr3_aa: CASSLRNQPQHF
cdr3_nt: TGTGCCAGCAGTCTTAGAAATCAGCCCCAGCATTTT
clone_size: .
v_call: TRBV12-3/TRBV12-4
d_call: .
j_call: TRBJ1-5

cdr3_aa: CASSLVAGEVEQYF
cdr3_nt: TGTGCCAGCAGCTTAGTAGCGGGAGAGGTCGAGCAGTACTTC
clone_size: once
v_call: TRBV7-6
d_call: TRBD2
j_call: TRBJ2-7

cdr3_aa: CASSYHGLAEMNTGELFF
cdr3_nt: TGTGCCAGCAGTTACCACGGACTAGCGGAAATGAACACCGGGGAGCTGTTTTTT
clone_size: .
v_call: TRBV6-7
d_call: TRBD2
j_call: TRBJ2-2

cdr3_aa: CASSPKARGTEAFF
cdr3_nt: TGTGCCAGCAGCCCAAAGGCGAGGGGGACTGAAGCTTTCTTT
clone_size: .
v_call: TRBV7-3
d_call: .
j_call: TRBJ1-1

cdr3_aa: CASSPQGNTEAFF
cdr3_nt: TGTGCCAGCAGTCCCCAGGGGAACACTGAAGCTTTCTTT
clone_size: .
v_call: TRBV28
d_call: .
j_call: TRBJ1-1

cdr3_aa: CAWTQNAEAFF
cdr3_nt: TGTGCCTGGACCCAGAACGCTGAAGCTTTCTTT
clone_size: .
v_call: TRBV30
d_call: .
j_call: TRBJ1-1

cdr3_aa: CASSEQGTYEQYF
cdr3_nt: TGCGCCAGCAGTGAGCAGGGAACCTACGAGCAGTACTTC
clone_size: .
v_call: TRBV10-1
d_call: .
j_call: TRBJ2-7

cdr3_aa: CASSRQGQGTFETQYF
cdr3_nt: TGCGCCAGCAGCCGACAAGGACAGGGGACTTTCGAGACCCAGTACTTC
clone_size: .
v_call: TRBV5-1
d_call: TRBD1
j_call: TRBJ2-5

cdr3_aa: CAWSVVRAETQYF
cdr3_nt: TGTGCCTGGAGTGTCGTCAGGGCAGAGACCCAGTACTTC
clone_size: .
v_call: TRBV30
d_call: .
j_call: TRBJ2-5

cdr3_aa: CASSFKYEQYF
cdr3_nt: TGTGCCAGCAGTTTTAAATACGAGCAGTACTTC
clone_size: .
v_call: TRBV28
d_call: .
j_call: TRBJ2-7

cdr3_aa: CASSTMTGSIAKNIQYF
cdr3_nt: TGTGCCAGCAGCACCATGACAGGGTCTATAGCCAAAAACATTCAGTACTTC
clone_size: .
v_call: TRBV7-2
d_call: TRBD1
j_call: TRBJ2-4

cdr3_aa: CASSLIAGGPYEQYF
cdr3_nt: TGTGCCAGCAGCTTAATAGCGGGAGGGCCCTACGAGCAGTACTTC
clone_size: .
v_call: TRBV5-5
d_call: TRBD2
j_call: TRBJ2-7

cdr3_aa: CASSQGRSGDQPQHF
cdr3_nt: TGTGCCAGCAGCCAAGGGAGATCCGGGGATCAGCCCCAGCATTTT
clone_size: once
v_call: TRBV3-1/TRBV3-2
d_call: .
j_call: TRBJ1-5

cdr3_aa: CASSFWGARTGELFF
cdr3_nt: TGCGCCAGCAGCTTTTGGGGAGCAAGGACCGGGGAGCTGTTTTTT
clone_size: .
v_call: TRBV5-1
d_call: .
j_call: TRBJ2-2

cdr3_aa: CASSLSPGLAGTDTQYF
cdr3_nt: TGCGCCAGCAGCTTGTCTCCCGGGCTAGCGGGCACAGATACGCAGTATTTT
clone_size: .
v_call: TRBV5-1
d_call: TRBD2
j_call: TRBJ2-3

cdr3_aa: CASSSGIGTYEQYF
cdr3_nt: TGTGCCAGTAGTTCGGGGATTGGCACCTACGAGCAGTACTTC
clone_size: .
v_call: TRBV19
d_call: .
j_call: TRBJ2-7

cdr3_aa: CASSLASIGTGLEAFF
cdr3_nt: TGTGCCAGCAGCTTAGCGTCCATTGGGACAGGGCTAGAAGCTTTCTTT
clone_size: .
v_call: TRBV7-8
d_call: TRBD1
j_call: TRBJ1-1

cdr3_aa: CASSLRPGLVGNEQFF
cdr3_nt: TGTGCCAGCAGCTTAAGGCCGGGACTAGTGGGTAATGAGCAGTTCTTC
clone_size: .
v_call: TRBV7-6
d_call: TRBD2
j_call: TRBJ2-1

cdr3_aa: CASSPTYNEQFF
cdr3_nt: TGTGCCAGTAGTCCTACCTACAATGAGCAGTTCTTC
clone_size: .
v_call: TRBV19
d_call: .
j_call: TRBJ2-1

cdr3_aa: CASSLAWREGPTGELFF
cdr3_nt: TGTGCCAGCAGCTTAGCCTGGCGGGAGGGCCCCACCGGGGAGCTGTTTTTT
clone_size: .
v_call: TRBV7-6
d_call: TRBD2
j_call: TRBJ2-2

cdr3_aa: CASGAWTVPTVYGYTF
cdr3_nt: TGTGCCAGCGGGGCCTGGACGGTCCCGACGGTGTATGGCTACACCTTC
clone_size: .
v_call: TRBV5-6
d_call: .
j_call: TRBJ1-2

cdr3_aa: CASKQGRSETQYF
cdr3_nt: TGCGCCAGCAAACAGGGGAGGTCAGAGACCCAGTACTTC
clone_size: .
v_call: TRBV10-2
d_call: .
j_call: TRBJ2-5

cdr3_aa: CASSFLPLDEQFF
cdr3_nt: TGTGCCAGCAGCTTCCTACCGCTTGATGAGCAGTTCTTC
clone_size: .
v_call: TRBV27
d_call: .
j_call: TRBJ2-1

cdr3_aa: CASSQDGVRGGYTF
cdr3_nt: TGTGCCAGCAGCCAAGATGGGGTTCGGGGTGGCTACACCTTC
clone_size: .
v_call: TRBV14
d_call: .
j_call: TRBJ1-2

cdr3_aa: CSVEAGTGATEAFF
cdr3_nt: TGCAGCGTTGAAGCAGGGACAGGGGCCACTGAAGCTTTCTTT
clone_size: few
v_call: TRBV29-1
d_call: TRBD1
j_call: TRBJ1-1

cdr3_aa: CAWSGAGNTIYF
cdr3_nt: TGTGCCTGGAGTGGGGCAGGAAACACCATATATTTT
clone_size: once
v_call: TRBV30
d_call: .
j_call: TRBJ1-3

cdr3_aa: CASTSTIWAEQFF
cdr3_nt: TGTGCCAGTACCTCGACTATTTGGGCTGAGCAGTTCTTC
clone_size: .
v_call: TRBV19
d_call: .
j_call: TRBJ2-1